This is a list of T cell receptor beta chains from one sample in a study of cytomegalovirus exposure and HLA in healthy donors. The table came from immunoSEQ multiplex PCR; TCRdb's copy has only in-frame clones and leaves some out. This sample carries around 180,000 clones, 85% of them seen once, and the ten largest clones take 1%. Input material: PBMCs. The receptor source for this set is a boy aged 2-9 years in good health and CMV-seronegative. Both conserved end residues are part of each CDR3. D genes are given only for firm matches. Clone size is given for some rows only: seen once, a few or many times, or a class if the clone is expanded.

>TRBD2|TRBV29-1|-|TRBJ2-7
CSVGGLAGVYEQYF
TGCAGCGTTGGAGGACTAGCGGGAGTGTACGAGCAGTACTTC
>TRBD1|TRBV28|-|TRBJ1-4
CASSLRDRGWEKLFF
TGTGCCAGCAGTTTACGGGACAGGGGGTGGGAAAAACTGTTTTTT
>-|TRBV7-6|-|TRBJ2-7
CASSQRGTAYEQYF
TGTGCCAGCAGCCAACGGGGGACCGCATACGAGCAGTACTTC
>TRBD2|TRBV7-6|-|TRBJ2-2
CASSLAGLAGGTGELFF
TGTGCCAGCAGCTTAGCGGGACTAGCGGGGGGAACCGGGGAGCTGTTTTTT
>TRBD1|TRBV27|-|TRBJ1-2
CATRGTGGGYGYTF
TGTGCCACCAGAGGGACAGGGGGTGGATATGGCTACACCTTC
>TRBD1|TRBV10-1|-|TRBJ1-4
CASSEIPGGREKLFF
TGCGCCAGCAGTGAGATTCCAGGGGGCCGGGAAAAACTGTTTTTT
>TRBD1|TRBV5-4|-|TRBJ2-7
CASSPRQGYEQYF
TGTGCCAGCAGCCCCAGACAGGGCTACGAGCAGTACTTC
>-|TRBV18|-|TRBJ1-5
CASSPQDNLDQPQHF
TGTGCCAGCTCACCCCAGGACAATTTAGATCAGCCCCAGCATTTT
>TRBD1|TRBV19|few|TRBJ1-2
CASSIGTGGENTF
TGTGCCAGTAGTATCGGGACAGGGGGCGAGAACACCTTC
>TRBD2|TRBV28|-|TRBJ2-1
CASNKPGLGFNEQFF
TGTGCCAGCAACAAGCCGGGACTAGGGTTCAATGAGCAGTTCTTC
>TRBD1|TRBV28|once|TRBJ2-2
CASSKTGTPTGELFF
TGTGCCAGCAGTAAGACAGGGACGCCCACCGGGGAGCTGTTTTTT
>-|TRBV10-3|-|TRBJ1-2
CAISERTEDGYTF
TGTGCCATCAGTGAGAGGACGGAGGATGGCTACACCTTC
>-|TRBV6-5|-|TRBJ1-3
CASSPDIGNTIYF
TGTGCCAGCAGCCCGGACATCGGAAACACCATATATTTT
>-|TRBV11-2|-|TRBJ2-5
CASSFDSQETQYF
TGTGCCAGCAGCTTCGACAGCCAAGAGACCCAGTACTTC
>TRBD1|TRBV5-4|-|TRBJ1-2
CASSGTGVDGYTF
TGTGCCAGCAGCGGTACAGGGGTGGACGGCTACACCTTC
>TRBD1|TRBV6-5|once|TRBJ1-4
CASSSDRAREKLFF
TGTGCCAGCAGCTCCGACAGGGCCCGGGAAAAACTGTTTTTT
>TRBD1|TRBV5-1|-|TRBJ2-3
CASSSGQGADTQYF
TGCGCCAGCAGCTCCGGACAGGGAGCAGATACGCAGTATTTT
>TRBD2|TRBV7-2|-|TRBJ2-5
CASSLEARGGLETQYF
TGTGCCAGCAGCTTAGAGGCGCGGGGGGGCTTAGAGACCCAGTACTTC
>-|TRBV5-4|-|TRBJ2-7
CASSFGSGYEQYF
TGTGCCAGCAGCTTCGGAAGCGGTTACGAGCAGTACTTC
>-|TRBV7-2|-|TRBJ1-5
CASSLYRENNQPQHF
TGTGCCAGCAGCCTCTACAGGGAAAACAATCAGCCCCAGCATTTT
>-|TRBV7-9|-|TRBJ1-2
CASSQDGYTF
TGTGCCAGCAGCCAGGATGGCTACACCTTC
>TRBD1|TRBV6-5|-|TRBJ1-1
CASSYARQGYTEAFF
TGTGCCAGCAGTTACGCCCGACAGGGATACACTGAAGCTTTCTTT
>TRBD2|TRBV5-6|-|TRBJ2-7
CASSLTTSGRALRPEQYF
TGTGCCAGCAGCTTGACGACTAGCGGGAGGGCCTTGAGGCCCGAGCAGTACTTC
>-|TRBV7-2|-|TRBJ2-1
CASSLLGSGSYNEQFF
TGTGCCAGCAGCTTATTAGGTAGCGGCTCCTACAATGAGCAGTTCTTC
>-|TRBV5-1|-|TRBJ2-5
CASSRTGTEETQYF
TGCGCCAGCAGCCGCACCGGGACTGAAGAGACCCAGTACTTC
>-|TRBV14|-|TRBJ1-2
CASSRGQELNYGYTF
TGTGCCAGCAGCCGGGGCCAGGAACTGAACTATGGCTACACCTTC
>-|TRBV11-2|-|TRBJ2-7
CASRPQAGSYEQYF
TGTGCCAGCAGACCGCAAGCAGGGTCCTACGAGCAGTACTTC
>-|TRBV7-9|-|TRBJ1-2
CASSSGDNRNYGYTF
TGTGCCAGCAGCTCTGGGGACAACAGAAACTATGGCTACACCTTC
>-|TRBV12-2|-|TRBJ2-7
CASRLIPRREGYEQYF
TGTGCAAGTCGCTTAATACCGCGGCGGGAGGGCTACGAGCAGTACTTC
>-|TRBV27|-|TRBJ2-7
CASSPREAFDEQYF
TGTGCCAGCAGTCCGAGGGAGGCGTTCGACGAGCAGTACTTC
>TRBD2|TRBV5-4|-|TRBJ2-5
CASSLAGSQETQYF
TGTGCCAGCAGCTTAGCGGGATCCCAAGAGACCCAGTACTTC
>-|TRBV5-1|-|TRBJ1-1
CASSLGRVKRAEAFF
TGCGCCAGCAGCTTGGGAAGAGTCAAGAGGGCTGAAGCTTTCTTT
>TRBD2|TRBV28|-|TRBJ2-5
CASSFLAGGQGYQETQYF
TGTGCCAGCAGTTTCCTAGCGGGGGGGCAGGGATATCAAGAGACCCAGTACTTC
>-|TRBV7-6|-|TRBJ2-1
CASSVFGLAYNEQFF
TGTGCCAGCAGCGTATTCGGCCTAGCATACAATGAGCAGTTCTTC
>TRBD1|TRBV28|-|TRBJ1-2
CASSSGTGNYGYTF
TGTGCCAGCAGTTCGGGGACAGGGAACTATGGCTACACCTTC
>-|TRBV7-6|once|TRBJ2-1
CASSLGLADEQFF
TGTGCCAGCAGCTTAGGGTTGGCCGATGAGCAGTTCTTC
>TRBD2|TRBV6-1|-|TRBJ2-3
CASRWRGAYTDTQYF
TGTGCCAGCAGGTGGCGGGGGGCCTACACAGATACGCAGTATTTT
>-|TRBV7-9|once|TRBJ1-1
CASSPGRGTMNTEAFF
TGTGCCAGCAGCCCCGGTCGGGGGACCATGAACACTGAAGCTTTCTTT
>TRBD2|TRBV7-9|-|TRBJ2-1
CASSLGGRAGEQFF
TGTGCCAGCAGCTTAGGTGGGAGGGCGGGTGAGCAGTTCTTC
>TRBD2|TRBV6-6|-|TRBJ2-5
CASSYSASGETQYF
TGTGCCAGCAGTTACTCGGCTAGCGGAGAGACCCAGTACTTC
>TRBD1|TRBV4-1|-|TRBJ1-3
CASSQDGATGASSGNTIYF
TGCGCCAGCAGCCAAGACGGGGCAACAGGGGCCTCCTCTGGAAACACCATATATTTT
>-|TRBV5-4|once|TRBJ2-5
CASSFGGETQYF
TGTGCCAGCAGCTTCGGGGGAGAGACCCAGTACTTC
>TRBD2|TRBV6-6|-|TRBJ2-7
CASSYSAGAHEQYF
TGTGCCAGCAGTTACTCGGCGGGAGCCCACGAGCAGTACTTC
>TRBD1|TRBV28|-|TRBJ2-7
CASSFPAGGGYEQYF
TGTGCCAGCAGTTTCCCCGCAGGGGGCGGCTACGAGCAGTACTTC
>TRBD1|TRBV10-3|-|TRBJ2-3
CAVTRTGGGTDTQYF
TGTGCCGTCACCCGAACAGGGGGAGGCACAGATACGCAGTATTTT
>TRBD2|TRBV7-8|-|TRBJ2-1
CASSLRKREAAYNEQFF
TGTGCCAGCAGCTTAAGAAAGCGGGAGGCAGCCTACAATGAGCAGTTCTTC
>-|TRBV18|-|TRBJ1-2
CASSLTGDANYGYTF
TGTGCCAGCTCCCTCACGGGGGACGCTAACTATGGCTACACCTTC
>-|TRBV9|-|TRBJ2-7
CASSGHREIRYEQYF
TGTGCCAGCAGCGGCCACAGGGAAATACGGTACGAGCAGTACTTC
>TRBD1|TRBV9|-|TRBJ2-1
CASSVATGVNEQFF
TGTGCCAGCAGCGTAGCTACAGGGGTGAATGAGCAGTTCTTC
>TRBD1|TRBV5-1|-|TRBJ2-2
CASSQGAGELFF
TGCGCCAGCAGTCAGGGGGCAGGGGAGCTGTTTTTT
>-|TRBV10-3|few|TRBJ2-3
CAISDRGLGDDTQYF
TGTGCCATCAGTGATAGGGGACTCGGGGACGATACGCAGTATTTT
>TRBD1|TRBV2|-|TRBJ1-5
CASRPQGASNQPQHF
TGTGCCAGCAGGCCACAGGGGGCGAGCAATCAGCCCCAGCATTTT
>-|TRBV30|-|TRBJ2-5
CAWSSGAQYF
TGTGCCTGGAGTTCCGGGGCCCAGTACTTC
>-|TRBV7-2|-|TRBJ1-2
CASSLLEGRYYGYTF
TGTGCCAGCAGCCTACTGGAAGGGAGGTACTATGGCTACACCTTC
>TRBD2|TRBV2|-|TRBJ2-1
CASSELLAAGYEQFF
TGTGCCAGCAGTGAACTACTAGCGGCAGGCTATGAGCAGTTCTTC